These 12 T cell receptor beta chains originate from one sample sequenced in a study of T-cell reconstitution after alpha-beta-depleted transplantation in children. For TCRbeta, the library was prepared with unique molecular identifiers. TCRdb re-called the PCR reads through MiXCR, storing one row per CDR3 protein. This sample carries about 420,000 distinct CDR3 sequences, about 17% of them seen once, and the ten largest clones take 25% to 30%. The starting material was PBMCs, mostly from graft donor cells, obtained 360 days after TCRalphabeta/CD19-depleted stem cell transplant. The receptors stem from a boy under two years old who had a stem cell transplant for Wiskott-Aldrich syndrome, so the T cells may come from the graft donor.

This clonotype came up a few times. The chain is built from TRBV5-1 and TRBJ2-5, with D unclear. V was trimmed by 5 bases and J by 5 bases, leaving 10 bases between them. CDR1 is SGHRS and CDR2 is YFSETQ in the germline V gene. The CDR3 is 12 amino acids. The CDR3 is CASRLKGETQYF. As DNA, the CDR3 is TGCGCCAGCAGGCTCAAAGGGGAGACCCAGTACTTC. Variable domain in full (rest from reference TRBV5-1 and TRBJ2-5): KAGVTQTPRYLIKTRGQQVTLSCSPISGHRSVSWYQQTPGQGLQFLFEYFSETQRNKGNFPGRFSGRQFSNSRSEMNVSTLELGDSALYLCASRLKGETQYFGPGTRLLVL.

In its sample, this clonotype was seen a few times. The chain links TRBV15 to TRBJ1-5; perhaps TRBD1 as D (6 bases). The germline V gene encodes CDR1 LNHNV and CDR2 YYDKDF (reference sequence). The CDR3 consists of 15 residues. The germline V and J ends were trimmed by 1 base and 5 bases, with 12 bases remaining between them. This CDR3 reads CATSRVTGQDQPQHF. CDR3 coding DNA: TGTGCCACCAGCAGAGTAACAGGGCAGGATCAGCCCCAGCATTTT.

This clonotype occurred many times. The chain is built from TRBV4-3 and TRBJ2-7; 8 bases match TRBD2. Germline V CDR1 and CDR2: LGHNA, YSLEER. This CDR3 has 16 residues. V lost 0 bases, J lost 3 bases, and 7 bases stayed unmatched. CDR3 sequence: CASSQEAGAGGYEQYF. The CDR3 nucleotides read TGCGCCAGCAGCCAAGAGGCTGGGGCGGGAGGCTACGAGCAGTACTTC.

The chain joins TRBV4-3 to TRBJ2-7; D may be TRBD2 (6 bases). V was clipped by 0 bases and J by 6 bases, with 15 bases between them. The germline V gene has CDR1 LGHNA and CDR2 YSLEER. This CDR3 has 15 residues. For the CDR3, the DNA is TGCGCCAGCAGCCAAGATTCGGGGGTAATGGGCGAGCAGTACTTC. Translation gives CASSQDSGVMGEQYF.

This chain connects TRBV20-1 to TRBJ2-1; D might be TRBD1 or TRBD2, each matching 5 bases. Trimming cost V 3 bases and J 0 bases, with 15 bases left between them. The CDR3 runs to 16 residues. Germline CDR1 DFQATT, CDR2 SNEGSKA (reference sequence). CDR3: CSASKGGRVSYNEQFF. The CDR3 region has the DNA TGCAGTGCTAGCAAAGGAGGCAGGGTCTCCTACAATGAGCAGTTCTTC.

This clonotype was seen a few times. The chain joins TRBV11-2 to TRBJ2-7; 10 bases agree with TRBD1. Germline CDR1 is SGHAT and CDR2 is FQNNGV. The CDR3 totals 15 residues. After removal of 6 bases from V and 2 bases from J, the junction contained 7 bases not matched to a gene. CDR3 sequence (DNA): TGTGCCAGCAGGGGGGACAGGGGTCTAACCTACGAGCAGTACTTC. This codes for CASRGDRGLTYEQYF.

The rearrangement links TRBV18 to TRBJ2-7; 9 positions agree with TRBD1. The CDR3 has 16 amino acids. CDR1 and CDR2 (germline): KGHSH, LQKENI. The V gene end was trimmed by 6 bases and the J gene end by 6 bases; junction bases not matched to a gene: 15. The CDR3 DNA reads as TGTGCCAGCTCGGCAAAATTCCGGGACAGGGTCTTCGAGCAGTACTTC. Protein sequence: CASSAKFRDRVFEQYF.

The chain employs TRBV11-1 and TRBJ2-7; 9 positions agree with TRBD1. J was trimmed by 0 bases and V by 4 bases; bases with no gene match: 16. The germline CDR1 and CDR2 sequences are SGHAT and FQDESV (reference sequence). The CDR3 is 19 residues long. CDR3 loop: CASSSSRITGGRSSYEQYF. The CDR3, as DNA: TGTGCCAGCAGCTCGAGTCGGATAACAGGGGGCAGATCCTCCTACGAGCAGTACTTC.

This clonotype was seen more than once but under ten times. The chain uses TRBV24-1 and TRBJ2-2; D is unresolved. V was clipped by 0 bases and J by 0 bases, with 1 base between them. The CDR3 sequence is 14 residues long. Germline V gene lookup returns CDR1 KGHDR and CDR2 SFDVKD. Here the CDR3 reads CATSDLPNTGELFF. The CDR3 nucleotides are TGTGCCACCAGTGATTTGCCGAACACCGGGGAGCTGTTTTTT.

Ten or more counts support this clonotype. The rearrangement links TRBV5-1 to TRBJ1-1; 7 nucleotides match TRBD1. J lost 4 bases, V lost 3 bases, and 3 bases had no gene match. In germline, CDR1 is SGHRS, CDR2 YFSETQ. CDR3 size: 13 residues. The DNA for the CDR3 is TGCGCCAGCAGCTGGCAGGGGGGCACTGAAGCTTTCTTT. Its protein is CASSWQGGTEAFF.

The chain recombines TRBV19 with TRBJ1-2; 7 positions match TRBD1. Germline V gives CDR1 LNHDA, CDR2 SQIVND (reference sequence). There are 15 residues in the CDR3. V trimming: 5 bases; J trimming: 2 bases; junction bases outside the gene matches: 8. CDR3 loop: CASSPSGTVNYGYTF. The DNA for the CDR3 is TGTGCCAGTAGTCCCTCCGGGACAGTCAACTATGGCTACACCTTC. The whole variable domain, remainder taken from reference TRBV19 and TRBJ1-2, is DGGITQSPKYLFRKEGQNVTLSCEQNLNHDAMYWYRQDPGQGLRLIYYSQIVNDFQKGDIAEGYSVSREKKESFPLTVTSAQKNPTAFYLCASSPSGTVNYGYTFGSGTRLTVV.

The CDR3 spells CSASGTGRDISSYEQYF. The CDR3 DNA is TGCAGTGCTTCTGGGACAGGTCGCGACATCAGCTCCTACGAGCAGTACTTC. This chain joins TRBV20-1 and TRBJ2-7, with 8 bases matching TRBD1. Losses at the gene ends were 5 bases for V and 0 bases for J; bases not matched to a gene: 15. Germline loops: CDR1 DFQATT, CDR2 SNEGSKA (reference sequence). The CDR3 is made up of 17 amino acids.